These 21 T cell receptor beta chains share one sample of origin, sequenced in a study of shared clonotypes between healthy human individuals. Libraries were prepared by immunoSEQ multiplex PCR; TCRdb keeps only in-frame clonotypes and omits some of them. The sample holds some 2.3 million clones, over 85% seen once. What was sequenced was naive CD4+ T cells from PBMCs. Subset given: CD45RA+ positively selected. Source of these receptors: a man between 18 and 35 years old in good health. Some clones in this sample may be carry-over from other donors' samples.

J is TRBJ2-7 and V is TRBV28; 8 bases align to TRBD1. Germline V gene lookup returns CDR1 MDHEN and CDR2 SYDVKM. V shed 5 bases, J shed 8 bases, and the junction held 14 bases outside the gene matches. CDR3 length: 15 residues. The CDR3 here is CASSAPGQASLKQYF. The CDR3 nucleotides read TGTGCCAGCAGTGCGCCGGGACAGGCCTCCTTGAAGCAGTACTTC.

The count of this clone is one. The chain is built from TRBV6-4 and TRBJ2-2; unclear D gene. Germline V lookup: CDR1 MRHNA, CDR2 SNTAGT. The CDR3 is 14 amino acids. V was shortened by 6 bases and J by 0 bases, with 8 bases between the two germline ends. In DNA, the CDR3 is TGTGCCAGCAGAGACGGGCCGAACACCGGGGAGCTGTTTTTT. Protein product: CASRDGPNTGELFF.

The V gene is TRBV19, the J gene TRBJ1-5; 10 bases map to TRBD1. The CDR3 runs to 15 residues. Germline V gene data show CDR1 as LNHDA and CDR2 as SQIVND (reference sequence). Trimming removed 7 bases from V and 1 base from J; junction bases left unmatched: 4. CDR3 in DNA: TGTGCCAGTAAACGACAGGGGGCAAGCAATCAGCCCCAGCATTTT. This codes for CASKRQGASNQPQHF.

V gene TRBV11-2 combines with J gene TRBJ2-2, with 9 bases aligning to TRBD2. The CDR3 loop spans 16 amino acids. The germline V gene has CDR1 SGHAT and CDR2 FQNNGV. The trim removed 4 bases at V and 2 bases at J, leaving 5 bases unmatched. CDR3 nucleotides: TGTGCCAGCAGCTATGGACTAGCGAGAAACACCGGGGAGCTGTTTTTT. Its protein is CASSYGLARNTGELFF. Drawing the rest from reference TRBV11-2 and TRBJ2-2, the complete variable domain is EAGVAQSPRYKIIEKRQSVAFWCNPISGHATLYWYQQILGQGPKLLIQFQNNGVVDDSQLPKDRFSAERLKGVDSTLKIQPAKLEDSAVYLCASSYGLARNTGELFFGEGSRLTVL.

The chain recombines TRBV5-4 with TRBJ2-5; the D gene is possibly TRBD2 (5 bases). From germline, CDR1 is SGHNT and CDR2 YYREEE (reference sequence). The CDR3 is 13 residues long. Trimming pared 1 base from V and 7 bases from J, leaving 11 bases between. The CDR3 region is CASSLHGEGTQYF. In DNA form, the CDR3 reads TGTGCCAGCAGCTTGCACGGCGAGGGGACCCAGTACTTC.

This sequence joins TRBV11-2 and TRBJ1-3, with no clear D. The CDR3 totals 16 residues. Deletions cut 3 bases from V and 0 bases from J, with 12 bases between. From germline, CDR1 is SGHAT and CDR2 FQNNGV. This CDR3 is CASSFAGGVSGNTIYF. The CDR3, as DNA: TGTGCCAGCAGCTTCGCCGGCGGGGTCTCTGGAAACACCATATATTTT.

V gene TRBV6-6 combines with J gene TRBJ1-1; 7 bases align to TRBD1. The CDR3 runs to 14 residues. The V gene's germline CDR1 is MNHNY and CDR2 SVGAGI (reference sequence). V lost 2 bases to trimming and J lost 5 bases; unmatched junction nucleotides: 5. The CDR3 reads CASSYQRGQTEAFF. The DNA for the CDR3 is TGTGCCAGCAGTTACCAGCGGGGACAGACTGAAGCTTTCTTT.

The chain recombines TRBV11-2 with TRBJ2-1, with D perhaps matching TRBD2 (5 bases). V gave up 6 bases and J gave up 10 bases, with 13 bases separating them. The germline V gene encodes CDR1 SGHAT and CDR2 FQNNGV. The CDR3 length is 12 residues. This CDR3 is CASRLGPEEQFF. The CDR3 nucleotides are TGTGCCAGCAGACTAGGCCCTGAGGAGCAGTTCTTC.

The chain employs TRBV7-6 and TRBJ2-3; unclear D gene. The CDR3 consists of 12 residues. The V end lost 4 bases, the J end lost 3 bases, and 5 bases lay between the germline ends. From germline, CDR1 is SGHVS and CDR2 FNYEAQ. The DNA of the CDR3 is TGTGCCAGCAGCTCCTGGACAGATACGCAGTATTTT. Its protein product is CASSSWTDTQYF.

The rearrangement uses TRBV30 and TRBJ1-2; D call uncertain. CDR1 is GTSNPN, CDR2 SVGIG, per germline (reference sequence). The ends were cut back, 2 bases at V and 7 bases at J, with 14 bases in the middle. CDR3 length equals 13 residues. The CDR3 sequence: CAWSSLGTSGYTF. The CDR3 nucleotides are TGTGCCTGGAGTTCGTTGGGAACTTCTGGCTACACCTTC. Full variable domain (missing parts from reference TRBV30 and TRBJ1-2): SQTIHQWPATLVQPVGSPLSLECTVEGTSNPNLYWYRQAAGRGLQLLFYSVGIGQISSEVPQNLSASRPQDRQFILSSKKLLLSDSGFYLCAWSSLGTSGYTFGSGTRLTVV.

V is TRBV11-2 and J is TRBJ2-1; D is possibly TRBD1 (5 bases). The ends were cut back, 3 bases at V and 4 bases at J, with 13 bases in the middle. The CDR3 is 15 residues long. CDR1 and CDR2 (germline): SGHAT, FQNNGV. This chain's CDR3 is CASSFRVAGYNEQFF. The DNA for the CDR3 is TGTGCCAGCAGCTTTAGGGTAGCAGGGTACAATGAGCAGTTCTTC.

This clone appeared a few times. The J gene is TRBJ1-5, the V gene TRBV28; D gene unclear. Germline V gives CDR1 MDHEN, CDR2 SYDVKM. Trimming cost V 1 base and J 6 bases, with 10 bases left between them. The CDR3 runs to 14 residues. The CDR3 here is CASSLLGSSQPQHF. CDR3 sequence (DNA): TGTGCCAGCAGTTTATTAGGGTCAAGTCAGCCCCAGCATTTT. Using reference TRBV28 and TRBJ1-5 for the parts outside the CDR3, the full variable domain is DVKVTQSSRYLVKRTGEKVFLECVQDMDHENMFWYRQDPGLGLRLIYFSYDVKMKEKGDIPEGYSVSREKKERFSLILESASTNQTSMYLCASSLLGSSQPQHFGDGTRLSIL.

This chain connects TRBV4-3 to TRBJ2-4; D tentatively reads TRBD1 or TRBD2 (5 bases each). Trimming shortened V by 0 bases and J by 9 bases, and 21 bases separated the two germline ends. Germline V gives CDR1 LGHNA, CDR2 YSLEER. This CDR3 is 17 amino acids long. CDR3: CASSQDRTGQGPSIQYF. The CDR3 DNA reads as TGCGCCAGCAGCCAAGACCGAACGGGGCAGGGTCCCAGCATTCAGTACTTC.

CDR3 region: CAISESQGLSNQPQHF. The CDR3 nucleotides are TGTGCCATCAGTGAGTCCCAGGGGCTGAGCAATCAGCCCCAGCATTTT. The chain is built from TRBV10-3 and TRBJ1-5; a possible D gene is TRBD1 (6 bases). Germline CDR1 is ENHRY and CDR2 is SYGVKD. The CDR3 sequence is 16 residues long. Trimming shortened V by 0 bases and J by 1 base, and 10 bases separated the two germline ends.

In regard to this clone: This same CDR3 is encoded by further DNA sequences in the sample. The J gene is TRBJ2-1, the V gene TRBV5-1, with 7 bases aligning to TRBD2. Looked up from germline, CDR1 is SGHRS and CDR2 is YFSETQ. The J segment lost 4 bases and the V segment lost 0 bases, leaving 4 bases of the junction unmatched. The CDR3 is made up of 15 amino acids. Here the CDR3 DNA reads TGCGCCAGCAGCTTGGCGCTAGCGGAGTACAATGAGCAGTTCTTC. This sequence encodes CASSLALAEYNEQFF.

This chain joins TRBV7-9 and TRBJ2-5; D is possibly TRBD1 or TRBD2 (5 bases each). The germline V gene encodes CDR1 SEHNR and CDR2 FQNEAQ (reference sequence). There are 14 residues in the CDR3. Trimming removed 2 bases from V and 4 bases from J, with 11 bases in between. CDR3 nucleotides: TGTGCCAGCAGCTTACTAGGGACCGGAGAGACCCAGTACTTC. It codes for CASSLLGTGETQYF.

This clone appeared once. Other DNA sequences of this sample code for an identical CDR3. The V and J genes are TRBV9 and TRBJ2-6; perhaps TRBD1 as D (6 bases). In germline, CDR1 is SGDLS, CDR2 YYNGEE. CDR3 length equals 15 residues. V lost 5 bases and J 0 bases, leaving 9 bases between the germline ends. The CDR3 sequence is CASSAQGSGANVLTF. The CDR3 coding sequence is TGTGCCAGCAGTGCACAGGGCTCTGGGGCCAACGTCCTGACTTTC.

The genes are TRBV19 and TRBJ2-1, with TRBD2 matching 9 bases. Trimming at V came to 5 bases and at J to 0 bases, leaving 8 bases not matched to a gene. The CDR3 runs 17 residues. The germline CDR1 and CDR2 sequences are LNHDA and SQIVND (reference sequence). DNA for the CDR3: TGTGCCAGTAGTCCAGGACTAGCGCGGAGCTCCTACAATGAGCAGTTCTTC. Protein sequence: CASSPGLARSSYNEQFF.

The chain uses TRBV28 and TRBJ1-4, with D unresolved. Germline assignment: CDR1 MDHEN and CDR2 SYDVKM. Trimming cost V 5 bases and J 7 bases, with 14 bases left between them. The length of the CDR3 is 14 residues. The CDR3 nucleotides read TGTGCCAGCAGTCTTCAGGACCGGCTTGAAAAACTGTTTTTT. The encoded protein is CASSLQDRLEKLFF.

The sample holds one count of this clone. The V and J genes are TRBV11-2 and TRBJ2-6; the D gene could be TRBD1 or TRBD2 (5 bases each). This CDR3 comprises 17 residues. The V and J ends lost 7 bases and 0 bases respectively, with 16 bases between them. Germline CDR1 reads SGHAT; CDR2 reads FQNNGV. As DNA, the CDR3 is TGTGCCAGCACCCCGGGCCCGGGACGCTCTGGGGCCAACGTCCTGACTTTC. Residues: CASTPGPGRSGANVLTF.

The chain combines TRBV6-5 with TRBJ1-6, with D perhaps TRBD1 (6 bases). Germline CDR1 is MNHEY and CDR2 is SVGAGI. CDR3 length: 15 amino acids. V lost 4 bases, J lost 10 bases, and 17 bases lay in between. CDR3 loop: CASSSSRGRESPLHF. CDR3 nucleotides: TGTGCCAGCAGTTCCTCGCGGGGGCGCGAATCACCCCTCCACTTT.